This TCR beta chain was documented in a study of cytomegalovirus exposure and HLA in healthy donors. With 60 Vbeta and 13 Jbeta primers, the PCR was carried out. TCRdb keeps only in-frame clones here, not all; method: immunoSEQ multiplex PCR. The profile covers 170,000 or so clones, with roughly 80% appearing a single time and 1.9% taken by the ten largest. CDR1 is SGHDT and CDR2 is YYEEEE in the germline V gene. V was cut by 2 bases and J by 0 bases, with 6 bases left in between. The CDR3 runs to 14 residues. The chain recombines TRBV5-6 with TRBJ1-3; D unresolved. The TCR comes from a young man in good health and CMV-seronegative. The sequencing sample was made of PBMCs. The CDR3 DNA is TGTGCCAGCAGCTTCGGGATCTCTGGAAACACCATATATTTT. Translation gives CASSFGISGNTIYF.